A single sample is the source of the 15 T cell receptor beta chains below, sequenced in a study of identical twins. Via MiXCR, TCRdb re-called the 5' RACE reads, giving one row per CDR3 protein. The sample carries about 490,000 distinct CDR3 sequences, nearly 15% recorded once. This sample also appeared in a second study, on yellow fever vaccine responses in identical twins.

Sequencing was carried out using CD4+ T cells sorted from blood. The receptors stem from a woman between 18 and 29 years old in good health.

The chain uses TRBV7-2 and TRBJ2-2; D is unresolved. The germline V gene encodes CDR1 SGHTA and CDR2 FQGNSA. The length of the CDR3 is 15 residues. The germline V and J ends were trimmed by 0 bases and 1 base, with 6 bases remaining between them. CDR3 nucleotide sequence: TGTGCCAGCAGCTTAGCGGCACTGAACACCGGGGAGCTGTTTTTT. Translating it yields CASSLAALNTGELFF.

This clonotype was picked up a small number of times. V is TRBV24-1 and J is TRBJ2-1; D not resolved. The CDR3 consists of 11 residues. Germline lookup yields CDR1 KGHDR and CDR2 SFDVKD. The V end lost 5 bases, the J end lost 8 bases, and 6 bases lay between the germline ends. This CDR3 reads CATSVFHEQFF. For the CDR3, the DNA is TGTGCCACCAGTGTTTTTCATGAGCAGTTCTTC.

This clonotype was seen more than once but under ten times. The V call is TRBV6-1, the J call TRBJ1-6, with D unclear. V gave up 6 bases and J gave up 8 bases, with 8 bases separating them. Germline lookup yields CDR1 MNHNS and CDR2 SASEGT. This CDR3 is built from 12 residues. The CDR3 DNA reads TGTGCCAGCAGGGGCTACGATTCACCCCTCCACTTT. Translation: CASRGYDSPLHF.

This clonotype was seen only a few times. CDR3 amino acids: CASSFPGPGELFF. The CDR3 nucleotides are TGTGCCAGCAGCTTTCCCGGTCCCGGGGAGCTGTTTTTT. This sequence joins TRBV7-6 and TRBJ2-2, with no clear D. V gave up 3 bases and J gave up 6 bases, with 8 bases separating them. The germline V gene has CDR1 SGHVS and CDR2 FNYEAQ. The CDR3 contains 13 residues.

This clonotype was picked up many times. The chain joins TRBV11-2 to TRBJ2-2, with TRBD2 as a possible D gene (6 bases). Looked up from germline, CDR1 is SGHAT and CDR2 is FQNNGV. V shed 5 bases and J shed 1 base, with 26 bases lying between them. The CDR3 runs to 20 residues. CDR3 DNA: TGTGCCAGCAGCCCCACCCCTCGAGGTCGGGAGCCCCGGAACACCGGGGAGCTGTTTTTT. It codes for CASSPTPRGREPRNTGELFF.

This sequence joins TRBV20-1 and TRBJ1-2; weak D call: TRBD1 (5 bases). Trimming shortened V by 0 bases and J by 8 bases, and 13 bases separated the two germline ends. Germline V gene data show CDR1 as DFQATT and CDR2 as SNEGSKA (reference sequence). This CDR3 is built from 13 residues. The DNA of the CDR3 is TGCAGTGCTAGAGATCCTACCCGGGGGGGCTACACCTTC. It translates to CSARDPTRGGYTF.

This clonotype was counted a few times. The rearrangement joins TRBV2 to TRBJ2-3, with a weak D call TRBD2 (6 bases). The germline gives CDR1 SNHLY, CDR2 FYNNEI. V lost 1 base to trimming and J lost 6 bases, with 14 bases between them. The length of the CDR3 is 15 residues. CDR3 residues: CASSEGGGKVDTQYF. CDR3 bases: TGTGCCAGCAGTGAAGGTGGGGGGAAGGTCGATACGCAGTATTTT.

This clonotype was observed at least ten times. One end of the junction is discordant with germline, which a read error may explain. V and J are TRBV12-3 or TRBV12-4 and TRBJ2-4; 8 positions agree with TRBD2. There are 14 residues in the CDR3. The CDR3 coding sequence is TGTGCCAGCAGTGTAGCGGGAACCAAAAACATTCAGTACTTC. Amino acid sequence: CASSVAGTKNIQYF.

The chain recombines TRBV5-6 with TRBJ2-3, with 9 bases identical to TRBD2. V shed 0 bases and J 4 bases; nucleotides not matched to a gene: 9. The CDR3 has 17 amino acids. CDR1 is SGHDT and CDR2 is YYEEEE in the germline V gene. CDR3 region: CASSLAWAGGGADTQYF. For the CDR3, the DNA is TGTGCCAGCAGCTTGGCCTGGGCGGGGGGGGGCGCAGATACGCAGTATTTT.

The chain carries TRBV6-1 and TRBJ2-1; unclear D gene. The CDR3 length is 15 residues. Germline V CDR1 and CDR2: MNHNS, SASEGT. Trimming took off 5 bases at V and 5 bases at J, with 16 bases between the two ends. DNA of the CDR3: TGTGCCAGCAGTCCCCTACGTTTAGTCGACAATGAGCAGTTCTTC. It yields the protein CASSPLRLVDNEQFF.

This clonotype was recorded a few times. In DNA form, the CDR3 reads TGTGCCAGCAGCCTCAACAGGGGCGGTTCACCCCTCCACTTT. As protein: CASSLNRGGSPLHF. This rearrangement joins TRBV7-9 to TRBJ1-6, with TRBD1 matching over 7 bases. Trimming removed 5 bases from V and 9 bases from J; junction bases left unmatched: 7. Germline V lookup: CDR1 SEHNR, CDR2 FQNEAQ (reference sequence). This CDR3 region has 14 residues.

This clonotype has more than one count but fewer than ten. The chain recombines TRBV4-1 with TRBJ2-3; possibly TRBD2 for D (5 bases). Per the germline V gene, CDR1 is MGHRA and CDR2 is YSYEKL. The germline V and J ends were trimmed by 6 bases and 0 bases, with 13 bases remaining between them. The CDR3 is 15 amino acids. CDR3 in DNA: TGCGCCAGCAGAAGATGGACTCATAGCACAGATACGCAGTATTTT. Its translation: CASRRWTHSTDTQYF.

CDR3 loop: CASSLALSEAFF. DNA for the CDR3: TGTGCCAGCAGCTTGGCCCTTAGTGAAGCTTTCTTT. This chain links TRBV5-6 with TRBJ1-1; D gene ambiguous. Germline V gene lookup returns CDR1 SGHDT and CDR2 YYEEEE. The CDR3 sequence is 12 residues long. V was trimmed by 0 bases and J by 7 bases, leaving 7 bases between them.

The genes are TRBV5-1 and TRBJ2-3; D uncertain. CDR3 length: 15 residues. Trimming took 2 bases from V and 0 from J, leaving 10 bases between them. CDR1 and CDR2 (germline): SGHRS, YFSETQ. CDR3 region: CASSFGYGSTDTQYF. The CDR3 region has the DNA TGCGCCAGCAGCTTTGGTTACGGAAGCACAGATACGCAGTATTTT. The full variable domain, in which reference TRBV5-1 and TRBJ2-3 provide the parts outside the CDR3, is KAGVTQTPRYLIKTRGQQVTLSCSPISGHRSVSWYQQTPGQGLQFLFEYFSETQRNKGNFPGRFSGRQFSNSRSEMNVSTLELGDSALYLCASSFGYGSTDTQYFGPGTRLTVL.

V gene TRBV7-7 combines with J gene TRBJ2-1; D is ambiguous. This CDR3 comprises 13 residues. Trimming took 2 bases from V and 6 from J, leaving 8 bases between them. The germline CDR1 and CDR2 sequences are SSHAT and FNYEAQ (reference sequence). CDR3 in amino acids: CASSLSTSNEQFF. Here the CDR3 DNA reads TGTGCCAGCAGCTTATCCACCAGCAATGAGCAGTTCTTC.